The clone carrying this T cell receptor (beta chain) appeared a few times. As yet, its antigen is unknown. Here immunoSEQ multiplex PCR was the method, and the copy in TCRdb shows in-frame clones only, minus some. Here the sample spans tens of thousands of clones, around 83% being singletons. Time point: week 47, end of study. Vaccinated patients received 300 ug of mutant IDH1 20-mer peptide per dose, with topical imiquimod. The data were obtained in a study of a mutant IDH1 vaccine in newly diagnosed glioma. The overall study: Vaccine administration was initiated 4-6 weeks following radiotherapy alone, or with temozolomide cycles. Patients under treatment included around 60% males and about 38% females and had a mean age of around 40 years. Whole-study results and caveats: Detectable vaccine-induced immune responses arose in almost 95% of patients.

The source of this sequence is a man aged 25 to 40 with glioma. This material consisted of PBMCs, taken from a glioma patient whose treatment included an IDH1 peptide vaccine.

CDR3 in DNA: TGTGCCAGCAGCTTAGATCAGGGGTTAACTGAAGCTTTCTTT. It specifies CASSLDQGLTEAFF. The rearrangement links TRBV7-9 to TRBJ1-1; perhaps TRBD1 as D (6 bases). Germline V gene data show CDR1 as SEHNR and CDR2 as FQNEAQ (reference sequence). Trimming shortened V by 1 base and J by 5 bases, and 11 bases separated the two germline ends. The CDR3 has 14 amino acids.